Listed here is a single T cell receptor beta chain. The target antigen is unknown. Measured with immunoSEQ multiplex PCR; TCRdb has only the in-frame clones, and not every one. The top ten clones hold approximately 15% of a sample with several thousand clones, roughly 79% of them seen once. This sample stems from a study of T cells and Merkel cell carcinoma outcomes. This CDR3 spans 11 amino acids. V shed 2 bases and J shed 8 bases, with 5 bases lying between them. Germline V gives CDR1 SGHAT, CDR2 FQNNGV. Study findings and constraints: Reportedly, T-cell repertoire with density predicts Merkel cell carcinoma outcomes.

The origin of this receptor is a human donor with Merkel cell carcinoma. V and J are TRBV11-2 and TRBJ2-3; TRBD1 might be the D (5 bases). Sequenced material: tumor tissue from Merkel cell carcinoma. CDR3 sequence: CASSLRGTQYF. DNA for the CDR3: TGTGCCAGCAGCTTAAGGGGTACGCAGTATTTT.